A selection of T cell receptor beta chains follows, all from one sample in a study of blood T cells in healthy people across ages. TCRdb re-analysed the 5' RACE reads in MiXCR, keeping a single row per CDR3 protein. This table holds more than 900,000 distinct CDR3 sequences, approximately 26% found once. This same sample was also taken into another study, of T cells of mothers and their children.

The sample taken for sequencing was blood. These TCRs come from a girl aged 2-10 years in good health. Each CDR3 is given with its conserved first and last residue. Fields, in order: D gene, clone size, V gene, J gene, CDR3 protein, CDR3 DNA. D genes are given only for firm matches. Clone size is shown for a subset of rows, as once, few, many or a class of expanded clone.

TRBD1	-	TRBV5-6	TRBJ2-7	CASSLGQGVDREQYF	TGTGCCAGCAGCTTGGGGCAGGGGGTAGATCGCGAGCAGTACTTC
TRBD1	-	TRBV2	TRBJ1-1	CASRGQLISEAFF	TGTGCCAGCAGGGGACAGTTGATTTCAGAAGCTTTCTTT
-	-	TRBV7-9	TRBJ1-4	CASSSLMGHFSEKLFF	TGTGCCAGCAGCTCGCTGATGGGACATTTTAGCGAAAAACTGTTTTTT
TRBD2	-	TRBV15	TRBJ2-7	CATSQRGDYNYEQYF	TGTGCCACCAGCCAGAGAGGGGACTACAATTACGAGCAGTACTTC
-	few	TRBV4-2	TRBJ1-1	CASSQGKIVGRLNTEAFF	TGTGCCAGCAGCCAAGGGAAGATTGTTGGGCGGTTGAACACTGAAGCTTTCTTT
-	-	TRBV12-3/TRBV12-4	TRBJ2-2	CASSEENTGELFF	TGTGCCAGCAGCGAAGAGAACACCGGGGAGCTGTTTTTT
-	few	TRBV5-6	TRBJ1-1	CANNPTGRYTEAFF	TGTGCCAACAACCCGACAGGACGATACACTGAAGCTTTCTTT
-	few	TRBV20-1	TRBJ2-1	CSARDGTTEQFF	TGCAGTGCTAGAGATGGGACGACTGAGCAGTTCTTC
TRBD2	-	TRBV7-8	TRBJ2-1	CASSLGIPAGGDYNEQFF	TGTGCCAGCAGCTTAGGAATCCCCGCGGGAGGGGACTACAATGAGCAGTTCTTC
TRBD1	few	TRBV12-3/TRBV12-4	TRBJ2-7	CASTSSKGTASDYEQYF	TGTGCCAGCACCTCCTCAAAGGGGACAGCAAGTGACTACGAGCAGTACTTC
-	-	TRBV4-3	TRBJ2-5	CASSQERTSSGETQYF	TGCGCCAGCAGCCAAGAAAGGACATCTTCCGGTGAGACCCAGTACTTC
TRBD2	few	TRBV7-9	TRBJ2-5	CASSPQAGVAIETQYF	TGTGCCAGCAGCCCACAAGCGGGAGTTGCTATAGAGACCCAGTACTTC